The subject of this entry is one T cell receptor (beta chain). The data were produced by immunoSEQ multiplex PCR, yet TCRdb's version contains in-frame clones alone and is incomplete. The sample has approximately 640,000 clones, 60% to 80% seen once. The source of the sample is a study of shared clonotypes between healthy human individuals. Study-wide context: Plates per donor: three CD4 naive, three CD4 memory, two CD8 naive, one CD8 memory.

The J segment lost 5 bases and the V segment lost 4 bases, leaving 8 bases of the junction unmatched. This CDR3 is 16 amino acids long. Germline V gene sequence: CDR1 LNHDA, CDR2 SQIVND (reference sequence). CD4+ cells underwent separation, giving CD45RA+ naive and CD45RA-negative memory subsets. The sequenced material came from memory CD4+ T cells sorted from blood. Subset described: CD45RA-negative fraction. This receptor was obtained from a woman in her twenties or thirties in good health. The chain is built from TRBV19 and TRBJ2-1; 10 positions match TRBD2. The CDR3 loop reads CASSKLAGKTNNEQFF. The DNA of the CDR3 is TGTGCCAGTAGTAAACTAGCGGGAAAGACAAACAATGAGCAGTTCTTC.